The TCR beta chain described here comes from a study of blood T cell repertoires in COVID-19. In its sample, this clone was seen once. The method was immunoSEQ multiplex PCR; TCRdb's version includes in-frame clones alone and lacks a portion of them. Seen here are a few hundred thousand clones, 82% observed once, and the top ten hold around 3.2%. V was clipped by 2 bases and J by 5 bases, with 16 bases between them. The CDR3 totals 15 residues. The germline V gene has CDR1 MNHEY and CDR2 SMNVEV (reference sequence). The rearrangement links TRBV27 to TRBJ2-7; perhaps TRBD1 as D (5 bases). This clonotype was sampled from a woman between 18 and 29 years old with acute or convalescent COVID-19. Specimen: peripheral blood. This CDR3 is CASSLEGVGLDEQYF. CDR3 nucleotides: TGTGCCAGCAGTTTAGAAGGGGTCGGGCTTGACGAGCAGTACTTC.